Presented here are 9 T cell receptor beta chains from one specimen sequenced in a study of blood T cell repertoires in COVID-19. Sequencing was performed with immunoSEQ multiplex PCR; in TCRdb, only in-frame clones are kept and a portion is missing. This table holds approximately 180,000 clones, around 80% found once. The sample comprised peripheral blood. The receptors here all came from a woman between 65 and 79 years old with acute or convalescent COVID-19.

The chain joins TRBV27 to TRBJ1-4, with a weak D call TRBD1 (5 bases). The V end was cut by 2 bases, the J end by 7 bases, with 14 bases between. Germline V gene data show CDR1 as MNHEY and CDR2 as SMNVEV (reference sequence). The CDR3 totals 15 residues. The CDR3 sequence: CASSLRGRRAEKLFF. In DNA form, the CDR3 reads TGTGCCAGCAGTTTACGGGGGAGGAGGGCTGAAAAACTGTTTTTT.

This sequence joins TRBV6-5 and TRBJ1-5; no clear D gene. This CDR3 has 14 amino acids. Trimming left V 10 bases short and J 0 bases short, with 13 bases between. Germline V gene lookup returns CDR1 MNHEY and CDR2 SVGAGI. For the CDR3, the DNA is TGTGCCACCAAGGTAGCGTATAGCAATCAGCCCCAGCATTTT. The encoded protein is CATKVAYSNQPQHF.

The chain employs TRBV18 and TRBJ1-3; 7 bases line up with TRBD1. This CDR3 contains 15 residues. CDR1 KGHSH and CDR2 LQKENI come from the germline V gene. J gave up 0 bases and V 5 bases, and 4 bases lay outside the gene matches. CDR3 loop: CASSKDRNSGNTIYF. The CDR3 DNA follows: TGTGCCAGCTCAAAGGACAGGAACTCTGGAAACACCATATATTTT.

CDR3 protein: CASSYSKVKGQPQHF. CDR3 sequence (DNA): TGTGCCAGCAGTTACTCGAAGGTGAAGGGGCAGCCCCAGCATTTT. V is TRBV6-2 or TRBV6-3 and J is TRBJ1-5, with D possibly matching TRBD1 (5 bases). Germline loops: CDR1 MNHEY, CDR2 SVGEGT. The length of the CDR3 is 15 residues. V was trimmed by 0 bases and J by 7 bases, leaving 13 bases between them.

This chain connects TRBV10-3 to TRBJ2-3; perhaps TRBD1 as D (6 bases). CDR1 ENHRY and CDR2 SYGVKD come from the germline V gene. V was clipped by 4 bases and J by 0 bases, with 14 bases between them. The CDR3 runs 16 residues. The CDR3 sequence is CAISGGTTTSTDTQYF. The CDR3, as DNA: TGTGCCATCAGTGGGGGGACAACAACTAGCACAGATACGCAGTATTTT.

V and J are TRBV10-3 and TRBJ2-7; 8 bases line up with TRBD2. CDR1 and CDR2 (germline): ENHRY, SYGVKD. V lost 8 bases and J lost 4; bases outside the gene matches: 10. The CDR3 has 14 amino acids. This chain's CDR3 is CAIGWSGGGYEQYF. The CDR3 DNA is TGTGCCATCGGGTGGAGCGGGGGCGGATACGAGCAGTACTTC.

This clone was detected a few times. The genes are TRBV19 and TRBJ1-6; TRBD1 matches 7 bases. Germline values: CDR1 LNHDA, CDR2 SQIVND (reference sequence). V gave up 6 bases and J gave up 9 bases; unmatched junction bases: 11. The CDR3 covers 15 residues. CDR3 amino acids: CASRPTGSTFSPLHF. In DNA, the CDR3 is TGTGCCAGTAGACCGACAGGGAGCACCTTTTCACCCCTCCACTTT.

The V and J genes are TRBV19 and TRBJ1-5; no definite D call. V lost 1 base and J lost 5, with 9 bases in between. Germline V lookup: CDR1 LNHDA, CDR2 SQIVND (reference sequence). This CDR3 has 14 amino acids. Written as DNA, the CDR3 is TGTGCCAGTAGTATAGGGCGGGTCGATCAGCCCCAGCATTTT. Protein: CASSIGRVDQPQHF.

This chain uses TRBV27 with TRBJ1-2, with D possibly matching TRBD1 (5 bases). The CDR3 is 14 residues long. In germline, CDR1 is MNHEY, CDR2 SMNVEV (reference sequence). Trimming removed 6 bases at V and 7 bases at J, with 18 bases between. The CDR3 protein is CASSPRQGHGGYTF. The CDR3 coding sequence is TGTGCCAGCAGCCCCAGGCAGGGTCATGGTGGCTACACCTTC.